Each of the 11 T cell receptor beta chains below was sequenced from the same sample in a study of blood T cell repertoires in COVID-19. Method: immunoSEQ multiplex PCR; TCRdb's copy keeps in-frame clones and lacks some. The table records over 150,000 clones, around 83% of them present only once. Sequencing was performed on peripheral blood. The source of these receptors is a man aged 35-49 years with acute or convalescent COVID-19.

V usage is TRBV19 and J usage is TRBJ1-2; 9 bases align to TRBD1. This CDR3 is built from 15 residues. Trimming removed 6 bases from V and 3 bases from J; junction bases left unmatched: 8. Germline CDR1 reads LNHDA; CDR2 reads SQIVND (reference sequence). The CDR3 reads CASRAGTGYHYGYTF. The CDR3, as DNA: TGTGCCAGTAGAGCCGGGACAGGGTACCACTATGGCTACACCTTC.

V and J are TRBV5-6 and TRBJ1-2; D gene uncertain. Trimming cost V 2 bases and J 1 base, with 12 bases left between them. Germline CDR1 is SGHDT and CDR2 is YYEEEE. The CDR3 loop spans 15 amino acids. CDR3 loop: CASSFRELLNYGYTF. In DNA, the CDR3 is TGTGCCAGCAGCTTCCGGGAACTACTTAACTATGGCTACACCTTC.

The chain is built from TRBV30 and TRBJ1-5; D uncertain. The CDR3 covers 15 residues. The V and J ends lost 4 bases and 0 bases respectively, with 13 bases between them. In germline, CDR1 is GTSNPN, CDR2 SVGIG (reference sequence). CDR3 sequence: CAWTAFGDSNQPQHF. CDR3 nucleotides: TGTGCCTGGACCGCCTTCGGGGATAGCAATCAGCCCCAGCATTTT.

The V and J genes are TRBV18 and TRBJ1-1, with 8 bases identical to TRBD1. CDR1 KGHSH and CDR2 LQKENI come from the germline V gene. Unmatched junction bases numbered 1, after V lost 0 bases and J lost 1 base. The CDR3 has 15 residues. Here the CDR3 reads CASSPPDRGNTEAFF. The DNA of the CDR3 is TGTGCCAGCTCACCACCCGACAGGGGGAACACTGAAGCTTTCTTT.

This chain joins TRBV6-5 and TRBJ1-5; unclear D gene. The CDR3 totals 12 residues. Germline V gene data show CDR1 as MNHEY and CDR2 as SVGAGI. Trimming cost V 6 bases and J 10 bases, with 13 bases left between them. DNA for the CDR3: TGTGCCAGCAGCAAAAGTGGACTTCCCCAGCATTTT. It encodes CASSKSGLPQHF.

This chain uses TRBV27 with TRBJ2-3, with D tentatively TRBD1 (6 bases). The CDR3 is 16 amino acids. Germline V gene lookup returns CDR1 MNHEY and CDR2 SMNVEV (reference sequence). Trimming removed 7 bases from V and 2 bases from J, with 19 bases in between. The CDR3 DNA reads TGTGCCAGCATACCCCTCGGACAGCGTGCCACAGATACGCAGTATTTT. This gives the protein CASIPLGQRATDTQYF.

The genes are TRBV30 and TRBJ1-5; 7 bases match TRBD1. The germline CDR1 and CDR2 sequences are GTSNPN and SVGIG (reference sequence). V shed 4 bases, J shed 6 bases, and the junction held 9 bases outside the gene matches. The CDR3 runs to 14 residues. CDR3 residues: CAWNRQGLGQPQHF. DNA for the CDR3: TGTGCCTGGAACCGACAGGGTTTGGGTCAGCCCCAGCATTTT.

The J gene is TRBJ2-3, the V gene TRBV9; TRBD2 aligns across 11 bases. Germline CDR1 is SGDLS and CDR2 is YYNGEE. The V and J ends lost 3 bases and 2 bases, in that order; junction bases with no gene match: 2. This CDR3 has 15 residues. The CDR3 DNA is TGTGCCAGCAGCGCTAGCGGGGGGAACACAGATACGCAGTATTTT. Its protein is CASSASGGNTDTQYF.

This clone was found many times. V is TRBV2 and J is TRBJ2-7, with 10 bases matching TRBD1. Germline-derived CDR1 and CDR2 are SNHLY and FYNNEI. The CDR3 totals 12 residues. The ends lost 9 bases at V and 5 bases at J; junction bases unmatched: 4. As DNA, the CDR3 is TGTGCCAGTAAGACAGGGGGCCACGAGCAGTACTTC. Its translation: CASKTGGHEQYF. Filled out from reference TRBV2 and TRBJ2-7, the complete variable domain reads EPEVTQTPSHQVTQMGQEVILRCVPISNHLYFYWYRQILGQKVEFLVSFYNNEISEKSEIFDDQFSVERPDGSNFTLKIRSTKLEDSAMYFCASKTGGHEQYFGPGTRLTVT.

This chain connects TRBV30 to TRBJ2-1; 10 nucleotides match TRBD2. The CDR3 runs 16 residues. J gave up 9 bases and V 1 base, and 12 bases lay outside the gene matches. Germline V lookup: CDR1 GTSNPN, CDR2 SVGIG (reference sequence). The DNA of the CDR3 is TGTGCCTGGAGTGGGGGAGGACTAGCGGCCTTCGGTGAGCAGTTCTTC. Its protein product is CAWSGGGLAAFGEQFF.

The CDR3 loop is CASATDSNTEAFF. CDR3 nucleotide sequence: TGTGCCAGCGCGACAGACTCGAACACTGAAGCTTTCTTT. The chain carries TRBV6-5 and TRBJ1-1, with a possible D match to TRBD1 (5 bases). Germline lookup yields CDR1 MNHEY and CDR2 SVGAGI. The V and J ends lost 8 bases and 1 base respectively, with 11 bases between them. The CDR3 length is 13 residues.